This entry describes one TCR beta chain. This specimen belongs to a study of Tregs in tolerant kidney transplant recipients. Related graft donors supplied nonmyeloablative bone marrow transplants, and mixed chimerism was transient. Unstimulated regulatory T cells (CD4+CD25+CD127-), CD4+CD25- non-regulatory cells, CD4 and CD8 cells were FACS-sorted from thawed PBMCs. The repertoire was sequenced with immunoSEQ multiplex PCR; TCRdb's copy has only in-frame clones and lacks some. The sample includes fewer than 95,000 clones, approximately 93% of them seen just once. The germline gives CDR1 SGHDT, CDR2 YYEEEE. J was trimmed by 4 bases and V by 1 base; bases with no gene match: 2. The CDR3 runs 15 residues.

The sample was CD4+ T cells from blood (PBMCs), taken 12 months after the transplant. The V and J genes are TRBV5-6 and TRBJ2-7, with 13 bases matching TRBD2. This sequence was found in a human patient who received a combined kidney and bone marrow transplant. Part of the T cells may come from the graft donor. The CDR3 region is CASSLLTSGRYEQYF. As DNA, the CDR3 is TGTGCCAGCAGCTTGCTGACTAGCGGGAGGTACGAGCAGTACTTC.